This T cell receptor beta chain derives from a study of cytomegalovirus exposure and HLA in healthy donors. The overall study: The same platform was used for the 120 validation repertoires and the roughly 730 first-cohort repertoires, a later analysis reported. The study, taken as a whole, reports: The investigators catalogued 150 to 200 TCR beta chains as cytomegalovirus-associated. According to reports, the classifier identified cytomegalovirus status with high specificity and sensitivity.

Assay: immunoSEQ multiplex PCR; the TCRdb copy retains only in-frame clones and omits some. The sample has 350,000 or so clones; 86% are singletons. This clone was observed a single time. What it binds is unknown. Looked up from germline, CDR1 is MDHEN and CDR2 is SYDVKM. V was clipped by 7 bases and J by 4 bases; unmatched bases: 9. The CDR3 runs to 14 residues. J is TRBJ2-7 and V is TRBV28, with 8 nucleotides matching TRBD1. This clonotype was sampled from a young woman in good health and CMV-seronegative. Sequenced sample: PBMCs. The CDR3 nucleotides read TGTGCCAGCACCCTAGGGACAGGTCTATACGAGCAGTACTTC. Its protein product is CASTLGTGLYEQYF.